This TCR beta chain was documented in a study of blood T cell repertoires in COVID-19. Looking at the study overall: Sites across the United States, Italy and Spain contributed samples from acute and convalescent COVID-19. PBMCs, B-cell-depleted T cells, or T cells provided the cDNA or gDNA that made up the material.

Source study methods: Researchers report that nucleated cell counts were estimated from reference gene primer amplification. Sequenced by immunoSEQ multiplex PCR; TCRdb stores in-frame clones only, minus some. Clone size and the V and J calls come from that table; the DNA yielded D and trimming. The table records under 200,000 clones, roughly 86% of them present only once. Material: peripheral blood. The clonotype originates from a man aged 18 to 35 with active or convalescent COVID-19.

CDR3 protein: CASSQPGLAGGDTQYF. The CDR3 coding sequence is TGTGCCAGCTCACAGCCGGGACTAGCGGGAGGAGATACGCAGTATTTT. This chain connects TRBV18 to TRBJ2-3; TRBD2 matches 15 bases. Germline CDR1 is KGHSH and CDR2 is LQKENI. The ends lost 4 bases at V and 5 bases at J; junction bases unmatched: 4. The CDR3 has 16 amino acids.